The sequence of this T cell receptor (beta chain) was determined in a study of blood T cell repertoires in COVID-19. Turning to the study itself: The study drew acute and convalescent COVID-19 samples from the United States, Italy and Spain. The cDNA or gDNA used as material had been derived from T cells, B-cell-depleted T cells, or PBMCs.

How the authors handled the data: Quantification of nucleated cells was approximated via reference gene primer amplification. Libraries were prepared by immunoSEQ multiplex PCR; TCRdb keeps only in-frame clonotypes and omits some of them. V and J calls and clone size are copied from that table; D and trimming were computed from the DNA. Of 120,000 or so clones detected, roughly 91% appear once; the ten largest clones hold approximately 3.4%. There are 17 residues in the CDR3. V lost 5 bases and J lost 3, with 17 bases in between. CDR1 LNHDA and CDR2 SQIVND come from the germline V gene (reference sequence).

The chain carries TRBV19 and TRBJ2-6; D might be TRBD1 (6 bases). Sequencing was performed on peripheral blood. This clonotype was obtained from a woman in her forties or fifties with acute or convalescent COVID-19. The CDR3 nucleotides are TGTGCCAGTAGTGATGCTTCAGGGGTTTTTGGGGCCAACGTCCTGACTTTC. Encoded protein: CASSDASGVFGANVLTF.